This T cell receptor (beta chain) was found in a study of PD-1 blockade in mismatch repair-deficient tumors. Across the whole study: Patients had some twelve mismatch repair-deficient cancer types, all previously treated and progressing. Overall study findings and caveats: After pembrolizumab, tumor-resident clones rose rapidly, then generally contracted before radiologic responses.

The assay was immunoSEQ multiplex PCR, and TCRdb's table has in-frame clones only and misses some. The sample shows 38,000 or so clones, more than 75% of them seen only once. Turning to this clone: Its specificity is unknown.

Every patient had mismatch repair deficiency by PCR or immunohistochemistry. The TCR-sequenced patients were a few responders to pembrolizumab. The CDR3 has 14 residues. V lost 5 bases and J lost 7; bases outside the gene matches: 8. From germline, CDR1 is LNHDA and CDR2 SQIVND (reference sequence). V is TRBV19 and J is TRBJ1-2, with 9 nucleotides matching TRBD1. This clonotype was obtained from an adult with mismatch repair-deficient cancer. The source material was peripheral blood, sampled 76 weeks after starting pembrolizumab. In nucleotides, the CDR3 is TGTGCCAGTAGTTCCGGGACAGGGTTCCTTGGCTACACCTTC. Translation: CASSSGTGFLGYTF.